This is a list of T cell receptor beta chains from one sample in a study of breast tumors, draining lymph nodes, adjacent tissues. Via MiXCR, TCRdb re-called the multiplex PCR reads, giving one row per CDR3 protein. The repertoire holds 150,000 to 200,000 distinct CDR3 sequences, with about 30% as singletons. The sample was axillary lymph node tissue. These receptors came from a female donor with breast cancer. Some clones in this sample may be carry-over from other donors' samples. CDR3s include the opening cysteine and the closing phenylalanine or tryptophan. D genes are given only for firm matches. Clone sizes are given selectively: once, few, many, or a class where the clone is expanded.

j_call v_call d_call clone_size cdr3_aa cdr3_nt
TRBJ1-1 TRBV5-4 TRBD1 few CASSPTTGGGTEAFF TGTGCCAGCAGCCCAACGACAGGGGGCGGCACTGAAGCTTTCTTT
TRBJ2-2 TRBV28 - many CASSLGANTGELFF TGTGCCAGCAGTTTGGGTGCGAACACCGGGGAGCTGTTTTTT
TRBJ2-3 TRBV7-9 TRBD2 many CASSLSGGAGTDTQYF TGTGCCAGCAGCCTTAGCGGGGGGGCCGGGACAGATACGCAGTATTTT
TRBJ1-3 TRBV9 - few CASSVEGNSGNTIYF TGTGCCAGCAGCGTAGAAGGGAACTCTGGAAACACCATATATTTT
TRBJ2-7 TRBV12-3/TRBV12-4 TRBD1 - CASSATGAYEQYF TGTGCCAGCTCTGCGACAGGGGCCTACGAGCAGTACTTC
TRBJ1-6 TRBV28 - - CASKTANNSPLHF TGTGCCAGCAAAACAGCAAATAATTCACCCCTCCACTTT
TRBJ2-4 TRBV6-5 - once CASPLPYEPKNIQYF TGTGCCAGCCCTCTTCCTTACGAGCCCAAAAACATTCAGTACTTC
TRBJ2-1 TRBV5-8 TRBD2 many CASSLVAGEHNEQFF TGTGCCAGCAGCTTGGTAGCGGGAGAACACAATGAGCAGTTCTTC
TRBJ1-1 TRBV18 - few CASKTEATEAFF TGTGCCAGCAAGACAGAGGCCACTGAAGCTTTCTTT
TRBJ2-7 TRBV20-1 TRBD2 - CSAFLAGGYEQYF TGCAGTGCTTTTCTAGCGGGGGGCTACGAGCAGTACTTC
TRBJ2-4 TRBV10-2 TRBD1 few CASTPTGNIQYF TGCGCCAGCACTCCGACAGGGAACATTCAGTACTTC
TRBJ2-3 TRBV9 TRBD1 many CASSEGTGQRRGTQYF TGTGCCAGCAGCGAGGGGACAGGTCAGCGCAGAGGAACGCAGTATTTT
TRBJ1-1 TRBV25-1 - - CASSEPAGQNTEAFF TGTGCCAGCAGTGAACCGGCAGGACAGAACACTGAAGCTTTCTTT
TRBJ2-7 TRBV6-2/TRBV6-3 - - CASSYFPHEQYF TGTGCCAGCAGTTATTTTCCCCACGAGCAGTACTTC
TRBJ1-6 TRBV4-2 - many CASSQVRDSPLHF TGTGCCAGCAGCCAAGTTCGTGATTCACCCCTCCACTTT
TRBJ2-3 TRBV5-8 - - CASSGGLRQYF TGTGCCAGCAGCGGAGGGTTAAGGCAGTATTTT
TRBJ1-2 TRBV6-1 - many CASSGWYTF TGTGCCAGCAGCGGTTGGTACACCTTC
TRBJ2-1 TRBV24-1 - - CATSDSRVNYNEQFF TGTGCCACCAGTGATTCTAGGGTCAACTACAATGAGCAGTTCTTC
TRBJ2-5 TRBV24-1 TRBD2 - CAKKRGGLFETQYF TGTGCTAAGAAGCGGGGGGGCCTATTTGAGACCCAGTACTTC
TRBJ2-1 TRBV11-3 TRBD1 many CASSLEGDRDNEQFF TGTGCCAGCAGCTTAGAAGGAGACAGGGACAATGAGCAGTTCTTC
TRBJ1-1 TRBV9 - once CASSQGLVGTEASF TGTGCCAGCAGCCAAGGGCTGGTAGGCACTGAAGCTTCCTTT
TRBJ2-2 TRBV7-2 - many CASSTRQGGTGELFF TGTGCCAGCAGCACTCGACAGGGAGGTACCGGGGAGCTGTTTTTT
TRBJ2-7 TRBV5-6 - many CASSGLYEQYF TGTGCCAGCAGCGGGCTCTACGAGCAGTACTTC
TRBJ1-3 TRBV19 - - CASLLSRNTIYF TGTGCCAGCCTGCTTAGCCGAAACACCATATATTTT
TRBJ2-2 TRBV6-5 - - CASSFGTGELVF TGTGCCAGCAGTTTCGGAACCGGGGAGCTGGTTTTT
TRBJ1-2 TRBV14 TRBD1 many CASSWRQGAGYGYTF TGTGCCAGCAGCTGGAGACAGGGGGCTGGCTATGGCTACACCTTC
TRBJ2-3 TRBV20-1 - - CSAGRGGSSDTQYF TGCAGTGCTGGGAGGGGGGGAAGTTCAGATACGCAGTATTTT
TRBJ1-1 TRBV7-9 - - CASSLDYREFGTEAFF TGTGCCAGCAGCTTAGATTACAGGGAATTCGGTACTGAAGCTTTCTTT
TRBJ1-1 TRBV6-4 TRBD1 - CASSRGTDLMSTEAFF TGTGCCAGCAGTAGAGGGACAGACCTAATGAGCACTGAAGCTTTCTTT
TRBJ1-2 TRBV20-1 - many CSARQDLYGYTF TGCAGTGCCCGACAGGACCTCTATGGCTACACCTTC
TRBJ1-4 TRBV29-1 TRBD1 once CSVGQGLLVREKLFF TGCAGCGTAGGACAGGGGCTTTTGGTGAGGGAAAAACTGTTTTTT
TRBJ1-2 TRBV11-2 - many CASSLVGGSYGYTF TGTGCCAGCAGCTTAGTGGGGGGAAGCTATGGCTACACCTTC
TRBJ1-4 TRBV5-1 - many CASSLGRINEKGLFF TGCGCCAGCAGCTTGGGAAGGATTAATGAAAAGGGGCTGTTTTTT
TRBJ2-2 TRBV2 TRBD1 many CASSERTGVDGELFF TGTGCCAGCAGTGAGCGAACAGGGGTGGACGGGGAGCTGTTTTTT
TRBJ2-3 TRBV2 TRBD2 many CASSEGLAGGRVQYF TGTGCCAGCAGTGAGGGGCTAGCGGGGGGGCGGGTGCAGTATTTT
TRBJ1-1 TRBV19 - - CASSIGGRRTEAFF TGTGCCAGTAGTATCGGGGGGCGTCGAACTGAAGCTTTCTTT
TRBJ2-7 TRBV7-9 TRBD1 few CASVSGTAYEQYF TGTGCCAGCGTATCCGGGACAGCCTACGAGCAGTACTTC
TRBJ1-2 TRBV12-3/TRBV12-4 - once CASGATGTRFKGYAF TGTGCCAGCGGCGCGACCGGGACCCGATTTAAGGGCTACGCCTTC
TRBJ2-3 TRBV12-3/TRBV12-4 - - CASSFGDSHTQYF TGTGCCAGCAGTTTTGGGGACTCCCATACGCAGTATTTT
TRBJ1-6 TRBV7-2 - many CASSFPSSPLHF TGTGCCAGCAGCTTCCCCAGCTCACCCCTCCACTTT
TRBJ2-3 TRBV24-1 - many CATSDMTAISTDTQYF TGTGCCACCAGTGATATGACAGCGATATCCACAGATACGCAGTATTTT
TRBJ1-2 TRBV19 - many CASSIGTGYGYTF TGTGCCAGTAGTATAGGGACGGGCTATGGCTACACCTTC
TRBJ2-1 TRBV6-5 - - CASRPGTAYNEQFF TGTGCCAGCAGACCCGGGACCGCCTACAATGAGCAGTTCTTT
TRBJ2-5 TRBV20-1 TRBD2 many CSARGGTRTETQYF TGCAGTGCTAGAGGTGGGACTAGGACGGAGACCCAGTACTTC
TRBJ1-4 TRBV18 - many CASSPAGQGGEKLFF TGTGCCAGCTCACCAGCGGGCCAGGGAGGAGAAAAACTGTTTTTT
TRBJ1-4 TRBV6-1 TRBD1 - CASIRDRGRINEKLFF TGTGCCAGCATACGAGACAGGGGACGAATTAATGAAAAACTGTTTTTT
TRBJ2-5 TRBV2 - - CASRFGLAGETQYF TGTGCCAGCAGGTTCGGACTTGCCGGGGAGACCCAGTACTTC
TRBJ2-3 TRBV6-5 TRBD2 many CASSLGLAASTDTQYF TGTGCCAGCAGCTTAGGGCTAGCGGCTAGCACAGATACGCAGTATTTT
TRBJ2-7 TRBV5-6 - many CASSLGVSSYEQYF TGTGCCAGCAGCTTGGGGGTAAGCTCCTACGAGCAGTACTTC